A selection of T cell receptor beta chains follows, all from one sample in a study of blood T cell repertoires in COVID-19. The data were produced by immunoSEQ multiplex PCR, yet TCRdb's version contains in-frame clones alone and is incomplete. The data contain under 150,000 clones, just under 90% of them singletons. Source material: peripheral blood. The receptors were gathered from a woman between 45 and 60 years old with acute or convalescent COVID-19. Each CDR3 is given with its conserved first and last residue. The D gene is left open where the match is weak. Rows give clone size only sometimes, using once, few, many, or a class for an expanded clone.

>TRBJ2-2|TRBD1|NA|TRBV18
CASSPGTGRTGELFF
TGTGCCAGCTCACCTGGGACAGGGCGAACCGGGGAGCTGTTTTTT
>TRBJ1-2|NA|NA|TRBV25-1
CASSSDTNYGYTF
TGTGCCAGCAGCTCGGACACCAACTATGGCTACACCTTC
>TRBJ1-6|NA|NA|TRBV7-9
CASSLGGRGESPLHF
TGTGCCAGCAGCTTAGGGGGCAGGGGAGAGTCACCCCTCCACTTT
>TRBJ2-3|TRBD2|NA|TRBV2
CASIRTSGGLLDTQYF
TGTGCCAGCATTCGGACTAGCGGGGGACTACTGGATACGCAGTATTTT
>TRBJ2-6|NA|NA|TRBV12-5
CALRGPISGANVLTF
TGTGCTTTAAGAGGCCCGATCTCTGGGGCCAACGTCCTGACTTTC
>TRBJ2-7|NA|NA|TRBV11-2
CASSPNIGGEQYF
TGTGCCAGCAGCCCAAACATCGGGGGCGAGCAGTACTTC
>TRBJ2-2|NA|NA|TRBV10-1
CASSERGTGTGELFF
TGCGCCAGCAGTGAGAGGGGGACGGGCACCGGGGAGCTGTTTTTT
>TRBJ1-2|NA|NA|TRBV25-1
CASTPSHHGSYGYTF
TGTGCCAGCACTCCATCCCACCACGGGTCCTATGGCTACACCTTC
>TRBJ2-2|TRBD2|NA|TRBV2
CASSEGEGYTGELFF
TGTGCCAGCAGTGAAGGGGAGGGTTACACCGGGGAGCTGTTTTTT
>TRBJ2-7|NA|NA|TRBV6-6
CASSRSDLWTVRPYEQYF
TGTGCCAGCAGTCGATCCGACCTTTGGACAGTACGTCCCTACGAGCAGTACTTC
>TRBJ1-2|NA|once|TRBV5-6
CASSLAQGMGGYTF
TGTGCCAGCAGCTTGGCACAGGGCATGGGGGGCTACACCTTC
>TRBJ2-2|TRBD2|NA|TRBV4-3
CASSQDPAGGGTGELFF
TGCGCCAGCAGCCAAGACCCCGCGGGAGGCGGCACCGGGGAGCTGTTTTTT
>TRBJ1-3|NA|NA|TRBV18
CASSPRTEPSGNTIYF
TGTGCCAGCTCACCACGGACAGAGCCGTCGGGAAACACCATATATTTT
>TRBJ2-1|TRBD1|NA|TRBV7-7
CASSLGQGIDNEQFF
TGTGCTAGCAGCTTGGGACAGGGGATCGACAATGAGCAGTTCTTC
>TRBJ1-1|NA|NA|TRBV6-4
CASRNAGNTEAFF
TGTGCCAGCAGGAACGCAGGGAACACTGAAGCTTTCTTT
>TRBJ2-1|TRBD1|NA|TRBV2
CASKDRLSYNEQFF
TGTGCCAGCAAGGACAGGCTCTCCTACAATGAGCAGTTCTTC
>TRBJ1-3|NA|NA|TRBV6-5
CASSYSTGVWGNTIYF
TGTGCCAGCAGTTACTCTACGGGAGTCTGGGGAAACACCATATATTTT
>TRBJ1-5|NA|NA|TRBV7-9
CASTRGSDQPQHF
TGTGCCAGCACCCGGGGGTCCGATCAGCCCCAGCATTTT
>TRBJ2-5|TRBD1|NA|TRBV7-9
CASSPENDRGETQYF
TGTGCCAGCAGCCCCGAGAACGACAGGGGAGAGACCCAGTACTTC
>TRBJ1-5|TRBD1|NA|TRBV30
CAWTPGDRGQPQHF
TGTGCCTGGACTCCGGGGGACAGGGGCCAGCCCCAGCATTTT
>TRBJ2-5|NA|once|TRBV7-9
CASSLLRGETQYF
TGTGCCAGCAGCTTACTCAGGGGAGAGACCCAGTACTTC
>TRBJ1-4|NA|NA|TRBV24-1
CATSGGLDNEKLFF
TGTGCCACCAGTGGGGGACTAGATAATGAAAAACTGTTTTTT
>TRBJ2-7|TRBD1|NA|TRBV19
CASSIEATGLSYEQYF
TGTGCCAGTAGTATAGAGGCGACAGGGCTCTCCTACGAGCAGTACTTC
>TRBJ1-1|NA|NA|TRBV7-9
CASSSAEKYTEAFF
TGTGCCAGCAGCTCCGCGGAAAAGTACACTGAAGCTTTCTTT
>TRBJ2-3|NA|NA|TRBV10-3
CATRGGGTDTQYF
TGTGCCACCCGGGGAGGCGGCACAGATACGCAGTATTTT
>TRBJ2-2|TRBD2|NA|TRBV10-3
CAISDGGRSTGELFF
TGTGCCATCAGTGACGGCGGGAGAAGTACCGGGGAGCTGTTTTTT
>TRBJ2-1|NA|NA|TRBV20-1
CSTFRVNEQFF
TGCAGTACGTTCAGGGTAAATGAGCAGTTCTTC
>TRBJ1-2|TRBD1|NA|TRBV4-3
CASSQDRASYGYTF
TGCGCCAGCAGCCAGGACAGGGCCAGCTATGGCTACACCTTC
>TRBJ1-3|NA|NA|TRBV9
CASSVGASGNTIYF
TGTGCCAGCAGCGTAGGAGCTTCTGGAAACACCATATATTTT
>TRBJ1-2|NA|NA|TRBV4-2
CASSQDLERDFYGYTF
TGTGCCAGCAGCCAAGATCTTGAGAGGGACTTCTATGGCTACACCTTC
>TRBJ1-2|TRBD1|NA|TRBV7-9
CASSIQGADYGYTF
TGTGCCAGCTCAATACAGGGGGCAGACTATGGCTACACCTTC
>TRBJ1-4|NA|once|TRBV28
CASSLAGGGYEKLFF
TGTGCCAGCAGTTTGGCGGGTGGTGGGTATGAAAAACTGTTTTTT
>TRBJ1-2|NA|NA|TRBV10-3
CAISEPSVDGYTF
TGTGCCATCAGTGAGCCCTCAGTGGATGGCTACACCTTC
>TRBJ1-2|NA|once|TRBV14
CASSPSNRAGYTF
TGTGCCAGCAGCCCTTCAAACAGGGCTGGCTACACCTTC
>TRBJ2-3|NA|NA|TRBV6-2/TRBV6-3
CASSYGGLTTDTQYF
TGTGCCAGCAGTTACGGCGGACTAACCACAGATACGCAGTATTTT
>TRBJ1-1|NA|NA|TRBV29-1
CSVEDGPLNTEAFF
TGCAGCGTTGAAGATGGGCCTTTGAACACTGAAGCTTTCTTT
>TRBJ2-3|TRBD2|NA|TRBV3-1/TRBV3-2
CASSQVRGLAGDTQYF
TGTGCCAGCAGCCAAGTTAGGGGACTAGCGGGCGATACGCAGTATTTT
>TRBJ1-5|NA|NA|TRBV28
CASTLQRQVKPQHF
TGTGCCAGCACCTTACAGAGACAGGTTAAGCCCCAGCATTTT
>TRBJ1-4|TRBD1|NA|TRBV5-8
CASSWGQPATNEKLFF
TGTGCCAGCAGCTGGGGACAGCCTGCAACTAATGAAAAACTGTTTTTT
>TRBJ2-1|TRBD2|NA|TRBV28
CASSFVVAGGGYNEQFF
TGTGCCAGCAGTTTTGTGGTGGCGGGGGGGGGCTACAATGAGCAGTTCTTC